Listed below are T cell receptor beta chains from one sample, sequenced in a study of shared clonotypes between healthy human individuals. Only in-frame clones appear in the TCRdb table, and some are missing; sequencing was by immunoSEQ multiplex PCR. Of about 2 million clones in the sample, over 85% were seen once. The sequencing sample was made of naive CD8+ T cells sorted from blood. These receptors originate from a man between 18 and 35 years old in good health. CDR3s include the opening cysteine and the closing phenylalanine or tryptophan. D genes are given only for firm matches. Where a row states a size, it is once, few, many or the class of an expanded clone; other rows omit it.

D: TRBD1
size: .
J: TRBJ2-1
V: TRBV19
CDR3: CASIPGQGAYEQFF
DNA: TGTGCCAGTATCCCGGGACAGGGGGCCTATGAGCAGTTCTTC

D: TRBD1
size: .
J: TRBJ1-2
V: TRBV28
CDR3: CASKPRQGEAGGYTF
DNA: TGTGCCAGCAAGCCTAGACAGGGCGAAGCGGGTGGCTACACCTTC

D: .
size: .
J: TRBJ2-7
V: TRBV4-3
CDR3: CASSQDLGVAPPYEQYF
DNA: TGCGCCAGCAGCCAAGATTTAGGGGTCGCCCCGCCCTACGAGCAGTACTTC

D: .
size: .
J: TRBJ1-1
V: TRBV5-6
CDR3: CASSPGSTEAFF
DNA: TGTGCCAGCAGCCCAGGGAGCACTGAAGCTTTCTTT

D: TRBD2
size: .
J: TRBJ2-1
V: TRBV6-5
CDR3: CASSWVSGTYNEQFF
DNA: TGTGCCAGCAGTTGGGTTAGCGGGACCTACAATGAGCAGTTCTTC

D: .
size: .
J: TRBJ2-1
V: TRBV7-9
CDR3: CASSLGMEGIYNEQFF
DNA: TGTGCCAGCAGCTTAGGAATGGAGGGGATTTACAATGAGCAGTTCTTC

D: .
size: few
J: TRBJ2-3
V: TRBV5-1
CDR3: CASSPPYADTQYF
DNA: TGCGCCAGCAGCCCTCCTTATGCAGATACGCAGTATTTT

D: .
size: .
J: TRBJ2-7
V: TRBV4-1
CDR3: CASSSSYEQYF
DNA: TGCGCCAGCAGCAGCTCCTACGAGCAGTACTTC

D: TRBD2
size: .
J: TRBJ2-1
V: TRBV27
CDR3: CASSQSSGIYNEQFF
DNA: TGTGCCAGCAGTCAGAGTAGCGGGATCTACAATGAGCAGTTCTTC

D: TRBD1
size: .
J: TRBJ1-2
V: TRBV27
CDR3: CASSLSTGNGYTF
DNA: TGTGCCAGCAGTTTATCGACAGGGAATGGCTACACCTTC

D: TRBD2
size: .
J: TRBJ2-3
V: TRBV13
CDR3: CASSLGSGSPDTQYF
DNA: TGTGCCAGCAGCTTAGGTAGCGGGAGCCCAGATACGCAGTATTTT

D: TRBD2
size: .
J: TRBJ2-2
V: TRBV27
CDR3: CASSFHSRGGTGELFF
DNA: TGTGCCAGCAGTTTCCATTCTCGGGGGGGCACCGGGGAGCTGTTTTTT

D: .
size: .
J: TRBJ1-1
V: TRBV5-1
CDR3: CASSLGPLLNTEAFF
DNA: TGCGCCAGCAGCTTGGGGCCATTATTGAACACTGAAGCTTTCTTT

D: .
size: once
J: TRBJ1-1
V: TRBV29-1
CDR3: CSVERGVDAEAFF
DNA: TGCAGCGTTGAAAGGGGGGTGGACGCTGAAGCTTTCTTT

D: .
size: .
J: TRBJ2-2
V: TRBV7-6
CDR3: CASSSQPDDLTGELFF
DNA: TGTGCCAGCAGCTCCCAACCTGATGACTTGACCGGGGAGCTGTTTTTT

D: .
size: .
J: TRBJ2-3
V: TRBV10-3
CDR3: CAIQEGRGFGTDTQYF
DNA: TGTGCCATCCAAGAGGGACGGGGCTTTGGCACAGATACGCAGTATTTT

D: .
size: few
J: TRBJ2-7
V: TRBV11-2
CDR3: CASSLGGTPSYEQYF
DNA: TGTGCCAGCAGCTTAGGAGGGACACCCTCCTACGAGCAGTACTTC

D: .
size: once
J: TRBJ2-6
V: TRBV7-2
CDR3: CASSFLEGANVLTF
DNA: TGTGCCAGCAGCTTTCTCGAAGGGGCCAACGTCCTGACTTTC

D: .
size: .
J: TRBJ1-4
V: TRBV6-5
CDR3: CASRLGGAFGEKLFF
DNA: TGTGCCAGCAGACTGGGGGGGGCTTTCGGGGAAAAACTGTTTTTT

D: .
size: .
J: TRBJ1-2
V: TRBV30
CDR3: CAWSETGLGGYTF
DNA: TGTGCCTGGAGTGAGACAGGACTAGGGGGCTACACCTTC

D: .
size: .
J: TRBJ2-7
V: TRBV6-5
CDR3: CASSFGRLYEQYF
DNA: TGTGCCAGCAGTTTCGGACGGCTCTACGAGCAGTACTTC

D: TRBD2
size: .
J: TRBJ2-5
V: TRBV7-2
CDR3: CASSLVSGTSYQYF
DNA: TGTGCCAGCAGCTTAGTTAGCGGGACGTCTTACCAGTACTTC

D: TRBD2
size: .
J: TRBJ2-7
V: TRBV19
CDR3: CASGTSGSYEQYF
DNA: TGTGCCAGTGGGACTAGCGGGAGCTACGAGCAGTACTTC

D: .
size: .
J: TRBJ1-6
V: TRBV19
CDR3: CASSILPAGSYNSPLHF
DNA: TGTGCCAGTAGTATCCTACCTGCGGGGAGCTATAATTCACCCCTCCACTTT

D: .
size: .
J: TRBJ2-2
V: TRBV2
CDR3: CASSDGILPSNTGELFF
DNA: TGTGCCAGCAGTGACGGGATACTCCCATCGAACACCGGGGAGCTGTTTTTT

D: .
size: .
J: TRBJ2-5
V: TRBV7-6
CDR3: CASRVSGWETQYF
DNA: TGTGCCAGCAGGGTTAGCGGATGGGAGACCCAGTACTTC

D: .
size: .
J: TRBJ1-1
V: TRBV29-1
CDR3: CSAVGSEITEAFF
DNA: TGCAGCGCCGTGGGATCTGAAATCACTGAAGCTTTCTTT

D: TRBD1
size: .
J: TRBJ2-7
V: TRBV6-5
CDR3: CASSLNRGYEQYF
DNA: TGTGCCAGCAGTTTGAACAGGGGATACGAGCAGTACTTC

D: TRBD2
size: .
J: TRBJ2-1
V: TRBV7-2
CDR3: CASSLSGGSYNEQFF
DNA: TGTGCCAGCAGCTTATCGGGGGGCTCCTACAATGAGCAGTTCTTC

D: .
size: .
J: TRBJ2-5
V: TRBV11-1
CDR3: CASSLDREETQYF
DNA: TGTGCCAGCAGCCTGGACAGAGAAGAGACCCAGTACTTC

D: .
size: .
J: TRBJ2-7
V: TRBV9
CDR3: CASSVATGPAYEQYF
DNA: TGTGCCAGCAGCGTAGCTACGGGCCCGGCCTACGAGCAGTACTTC

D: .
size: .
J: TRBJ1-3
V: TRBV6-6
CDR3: CASSYSTGVAGNTIYF
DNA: TGTGCCAGCAGTTACTCGACGGGGGTGGCTGGAAACACCATATATTTT

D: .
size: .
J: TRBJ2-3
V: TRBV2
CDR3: CASSEAPFGTDTQYF
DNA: TGTGCCAGCAGTGAAGCGCCGTTTGGCACAGATACGCAGTATTTT